This TCR beta chain appears in the sequencing data of a study of T cell responses to AZD1222 COVID-19 vaccine. Study-level points and caveats: With two AZD1222 doses given, Spike-specific TCR breadth and depth both rose. Targeting of unmutated variant regions was reportedly seen in nearly half of spike-specific TCRs. Sampled repertoires all dated from after the peak T cell response.

The ends were cut back, 0 bases at V and 0 bases at J, with 6 bases in the middle. The germline V gene has CDR1 SGHRS and CDR2 YFSETQ. This CDR3 contains 14 residues. As concerns this clone: Antigen specificity is unknown. The same CDR3 is also encoded by other DNA sequences in this sample.

This table comes from immunoSEQ multiplex PCR, and its TCRdb copy is limited to in-frame clones, with some not included. The table includes more than 150,000 clones, approximately 90% detected once. The TCR originated in an adult in good health. The genes are TRBV5-1 and TRBJ1-1, with D possibly matching TRBD1 (5 bases). Sequenced material: peripheral blood, taken on day 0 of AZD1222 vaccination. In DNA, the CDR3 is TGCGCCAGCAGCTTGGGGGACCTGAACACTGAAGCTTTCTTT. Protein sequence: CASSLGDLNTEAFF. Supplemented by reference TRBV5-1 and TRBJ1-1, the full variable domain reads KAGVTQTPRYLIKTRGQQVTLSCSPISGHRSVSWYQQTPGQGLQFLFEYFSETQRNKGNFPGRFSGRQFSNSRSEMNVSTLELGDSALYLCASSLGDLNTEAFFGQGTRLTVV.